This record looks at one T cell receptor beta chain sequence and its context. With a much larger clone just one base away, this may be a read error. Per the germline V gene, CDR1 is DFQATT and CDR2 is SNEGSKA (reference sequence). Trimming shortened V by 2 bases and J by 2 bases, and 7 bases separated the two germline ends. This CDR3 is built from 13 residues. This sample is part of a study of neurological immune-mediated disorders. The output of every sequencing run exceeded 160 million TCR-beta sequences, derived from 15-18 subjects. TCRdb processed the 5' RACE reads anew with MiXCR; each CDR3 protein has one entry. The data contain some 29,000 distinct CDR3 sequences, over 10% of them singletons.

The clonotype originates from a woman in her sixties in good health. The V and J genes are TRBV20-1 and TRBJ1-5; D might be TRBD1 (5 bases). The sequenced sample was PBMCs. CDR3 protein: CSARRGCNQPQHF. The CDR3 DNA reads TGCAGTGCTAGACGGGGCTGCAATCAGCCCCAGCATTTT.